The 12 T cell receptor beta chains reported below all come from one sample, sequenced in a study of chemoradiotherapy in HPV16-positive cancers. Clones were sequenced by immunoSEQ multiplex PCR, and TCRdb holds only the in-frame ones, with some missing. The sample records 25,000 to 30,000 clones, approximately 94% being singletons. The sequencing here drew on blood, taken from a patient who underwent chemoradiotherapy. The origin of the receptors is a human donor with HPV-associated anogenital cancer.

The rearrangement uses TRBV6-1 and TRBJ2-2; no firm D call. Per the germline V gene, CDR1 is MNHNS and CDR2 is SASEGT. The CDR3 has 14 residues. V shed 6 bases and J shed 4 bases, with 12 bases lying between them. DNA of the CDR3: TGTGCCAGCAGCCTAGGCCAGACCACCGGGGAGCTGTTTTTT. As protein: CASSLGQTTGELFF.

The chain combines TRBV28 with TRBJ1-2, with no clear D. Germline V lookup: CDR1 MDHEN, CDR2 SYDVKM. V was clipped by 2 bases and J by 4 bases, with 14 bases between them. The CDR3 has 15 residues. CDR3 coding DNA: TGTGCCAGCAGTTTAGTCCCGGGAGGCGGCTATGGCTACACCTTC. Amino acids: CASSLVPGGGYGYTF.

The genes are TRBV2 and TRBJ2-7; 9 bases map to TRBD1. This CDR3 has 14 amino acids. Losses at the gene ends were 4 bases for V and 3 bases for J; bases not matched to a gene: 4. The germline gives CDR1 SNHLY, CDR2 FYNNEI. This CDR3 reads CASSVGTGSYEQYF. The DNA for the CDR3 is TGTGCCAGCAGTGTGGGGACAGGGAGCTACGAGCAGTACTTC.

The V call is TRBV4-2, the J call TRBJ1-4; the match to TRBD1 covers 12 bases. The CDR3 runs to 18 residues. Germline CDR1 and CDR2: LGHNA and YNFKEQ. V was pared by 0 bases and J by 4 bases, with 6 bases of the junction left unmatched. CDR3 DNA: TGTGCCAGCAGCCAAGACGGGACAGGGGGCGGATTTAATGAAAAACTGTTTTTT. This gives the protein CASSQDGTGGGFNEKLFF.

The rearrangement uses TRBV5-4 and TRBJ1-3; 7 bases are a match to TRBD1. V trimming: 4 bases; J trimming: 5 bases; junction bases outside the gene matches: 9. The CDR3 runs 15 residues. Germline CDR1 and CDR2: SGHNT and YYREEE (reference sequence). CDR3 region: CASSDGQVKRNTIYF. In DNA form, the CDR3 reads TGTGCCAGCAGCGATGGACAGGTGAAAAGAAACACCATATATTTT.

The genes are TRBV2 and TRBJ2-1; no definite D call. There are 11 residues in the CDR3. Germline lookup yields CDR1 SNHLY and CDR2 FYNNEI. V dropped 7 bases and J dropped 6 bases, with 7 bases sitting between them. The CDR3 nucleotides are TGTGCCAGCACGGATGTCAATGAGCAGTTCTTC. It specifies CASTDVNEQFF. Looking up the rest from reference TRBV2 and TRBJ2-1 gives the full variable domain: EPEVTQTPSHQVTQMGQEVILRCVPISNHLYFYWYRQILGQKVEFLVSFYNNEISEKSEIFDDQFSVERPDGSNFTLKIRSTKLEDSAMYFCASTDVNEQFFGPGTRLTVL.

The chain joins TRBV30 to TRBJ1-5; D is possibly TRBD1 (6 bases). Germline V lookup: CDR1 GTSNPN, CDR2 SVGIG (reference sequence). Trimming took off 0 bases at V and 0 bases at J, with 9 bases between the two ends. The CDR3 runs to 15 residues. The chain's CDR3 is CAWSVGTSSNQPQHF. CDR3 in DNA: TGTGCCTGGAGTGTAGGGACATCTAGCAATCAGCCCCAGCATTTT.

CDR3 sequence (DNA): TGTGCCAGCAGTCCACAGAGACTCGAGCAGTACTTC. Its translation: CASSPQRLEQYF. J is TRBJ2-7 and V is TRBV2; no definite D call. V lost 5 bases and J 6 bases, leaving 11 bases between the germline ends. The germline CDR1 and CDR2 sequences are SNHLY and FYNNEI. This CDR3 has 12 amino acids.

V and J are TRBV11-2 and TRBJ2-7; 13 nucleotides line up with TRBD2. This CDR3 has 19 residues. Unmatched junction bases numbered 14, after V lost 2 bases and J lost 4 bases. Per germline, CDR1 SGHAT and CDR2 FQNNGV. Written as DNA, the CDR3 is TGTGCCAGCAGCTTACAACCGGGACTAGCGGGAACCCCCTCGTACGAGCAGTACTTC. As protein: CASSLQPGLAGTPSYEQYF.

The chain couples TRBV5-4 to TRBJ2-7; D not certain. Germline V lookup: CDR1 SGHNT, CDR2 YYREEE (reference sequence). The CDR3 is made up of 14 amino acids. Trimming left V 0 bases short and J 0 bases short, with 7 bases between. The CDR3 DNA sequence: TGTGCCAGCAGCTTGGACGGTTCCTCCTACGAGCAGTACTTC. It is translated as CASSLDGSSYEQYF.

This clone appeared a few times. This sequence joins TRBV19 and TRBJ1-5; 8 positions match TRBD1. The CDR3 contains 14 residues. The J segment lost 6 bases and the V segment lost 5 bases, leaving 6 bases of the junction unmatched. Germline values: CDR1 LNHDA, CDR2 SQIVND (reference sequence). CDR3 region: CASSSPDRAQPQHF. The CDR3 nucleotides read TGTGCCAGTAGTTCACCGGACAGGGCTCAGCCCCAGCATTTT.

This chain joins TRBV10-3 and TRBJ2-2; D is unresolved. The CDR3 sequence is 11 residues long. From germline, CDR1 is ENHRY and CDR2 SYGVKD. V shed 7 bases and J shed 8 bases, with 8 bases lying between them. The CDR3 loop reads CAIMHEGELFF. The CDR3 nucleotides are TGTGCCATCATGCATGAAGGGGAGCTGTTTTTT.